Each of the 27 T cell receptor beta chains below was sequenced from the same sample in a study of cytomegalovirus exposure and HLA in healthy donors. Primers for the PCR totalled 60 Vbeta and 13 Jbeta. Generated by immunoSEQ multiplex PCR, the TCRdb table keeps only in-frame clones and is missing some. The table lists 150,000 to 200,000 clones, around four fifths of them singletons. The specimen was PBMCs. These receptors were taken from a woman aged 45-65 years in good health and CMV-seropositive.

The rearrangement uses TRBV27 and TRBJ1-6, with TRBD1 as a possible D gene (5 bases). The CDR3 consists of 13 residues. The V gene's germline CDR1 is MNHEY and CDR2 SMNVEV (reference sequence). V was trimmed by 7 bases and J by 7 bases, leaving 11 bases between them. CDR3 DNA: TGTGCCAGCACCACCGGGGGAAATTCACCCCTCCACTTT. It specifies CASTTGGNSPLHF.

J is TRBJ1-5 and V is TRBV19, with 10 bases fitting TRBD1. Germline values: CDR1 LNHDA, CDR2 SQIVND (reference sequence). CDR3 length equals 12 residues. V dropped 6 bases and J dropped 8; count of bases not matched to a gene: 1. CDR3 amino acids: CASRGQGEPQHF. Written as DNA, the CDR3 is TGTGCCAGTAGAGGACAGGGGGAGCCCCAGCATTTT.

CDR3 residues: CASSSHMPRGFTSTDTQYF. As DNA, the CDR3 is TGTGCCAGCAGTTCCCATATGCCCAGGGGGTTTACTAGCACAGATACGCAGTATTTT. The chain couples TRBV28 to TRBJ2-3, with 7 bases fitting TRBD1. Germline V gene sequence: CDR1 MDHEN, CDR2 SYDVKM. The junction had 16 bases not matched to a gene; V was cut back by 4 bases and J by 0 bases. The CDR3 has 19 residues.

The V call is TRBV7-6, the J call TRBJ2-2; 9 bases align to TRBD2. Trimming at V came to 5 bases and at J to 7 bases, leaving 11 bases not matched to a gene. Germline values: CDR1 SGHVS, CDR2 FNYEAQ. The CDR3 consists of 16 residues. The CDR3 nucleotides are TGTGCCAGCAGCCCCGTCGGCGGGGGGGCTATCGGGGAGCTGTTTTTT. It translates to CASSPVGGGAIGELFF.

The gene calls are TRBV11-2 and TRBJ2-5, with a weak D call TRBD1 (5 bases). The CDR3 runs to 14 residues. The ends were cut back, 3 bases at V and 1 base at J, with 9 bases in the middle. Germline V gene sequence: CDR1 SGHAT, CDR2 FQNNGV. CDR3 DNA sequence: TGTGCCAGCAGCTTTTCAGGGATCCAAGAGACCCAGTACTTC. It codes for CASSFSGIQETQYF.

The chain is built from TRBV7-9 and TRBJ2-2; TRBD2 agrees at 9 bases. Trimming cost V 3 bases and J 7 bases; bases outside gene matches: 6. Germline V lookup: CDR1 SEHNR, CDR2 FQNEAQ (reference sequence). The CDR3 is 15 amino acids. The CDR3 here is CASSLTLTSGGELFF. The DNA for the CDR3 is TGTGCCAGCAGCTTGACGTTGACTAGCGGCGGGGAGCTGTTTTTT.

This clone was counted a few times. V and J are TRBV7-3 and TRBJ2-2; D perhaps matches TRBD1 (6 bases). The germline CDR1 and CDR2 sequences are SGHTA and FQGTGA. The V end lost 5 bases, the J end lost 3 bases, and 13 bases lay between the germline ends. CDR3 length: 15 amino acids. The CDR3: CASSTGNRDTGELFF. CDR3 bases: TGTGCCAGCAGCACAGGGAACCGAGACACCGGGGAGCTGTTTTTT.

The chain links TRBV7-8 to TRBJ2-5, with TRBD1 matching 7 bases. With 3 bases clipped from V and 1 base from J, the junction kept 8 bases outside the gene matches. The CDR3 is 16 residues long. The germline gives CDR1 SGHVS, CDR2 FQNEAQ. The CDR3 here is CASSFLPTGSQETQYF. CDR3 coding DNA: TGTGCCAGCAGCTTCTTACCGACAGGGTCCCAAGAGACCCAGTACTTC.

The gene calls are TRBV11-3 and TRBJ1-3; tentatively, D is TRBD1 (5 bases). V dropped 5 bases and J dropped 0 bases, with 14 bases sitting between them. Germline V lookup: CDR1 SGHNT, CDR2 YENEEA. The CDR3 totals 16 residues. The CDR3 loop reads CASSAQGPNSGNTIYF. CDR3 nucleotide sequence: TGTGCCAGCAGCGCCCAGGGTCCCAACTCTGGAAACACCATATATTTT.

The rearrangement joins TRBV11-2 to TRBJ2-3, with 7 bases lining up with TRBD1. The CDR3 covers 16 residues. V dropped 2 bases and J dropped 3; count of bases not matched to a gene: 8. CDR1 and CDR2 (germline): SGHAT, FQNNGV. CDR3 nucleotides: TGTGCCAGCAGCTTATCAAAAGGGGGCATGACAGATACGCAGTATTTT. Its protein is CASSLSKGGMTDTQYF.

The rearrangement uses TRBV4-1 and TRBJ2-7, with D perhaps TRBD2 (6 bases). Germline values: CDR1 MGHRA, CDR2 YSYEKL. V was pared by 0 bases and J by 2 bases, with 11 bases between. The CDR3 has 15 residues. This CDR3 is CASSQEGLRPYEQYF. As DNA, the CDR3 is TGCGCCAGCAGCCAAGAAGGACTACGCCCCTACGAGCAGTACTTC.

The chain joins TRBV27 to TRBJ1-6, with unresolved D. This CDR3 is built from 15 residues. The V gene's germline CDR1 is MNHEY and CDR2 SMNVEV (reference sequence). V was cut by 6 bases and J by 3 bases, with 12 bases left in between. This CDR3 reads CASRLGSYYNSPLHF. The DNA for the CDR3 is TGTGCCAGCAGGTTGGGCTCGTACTATAATTCACCCCTCCACTTT.

J is TRBJ1-1 and V is TRBV27; D is uncertain. The CDR3 is 12 amino acids. Germline V gene lookup returns CDR1 MNHEY and CDR2 SMNVEV (reference sequence). Trimming took off 9 bases at V and 5 bases at J, with 13 bases between the two ends. CDR3: CASGAVRTEAFF. The CDR3 nucleotides are TGTGCCAGTGGAGCGGTTAGGACTGAAGCTTTCTTT.

This chain's CDR3 is CASTQWRGMADTQYF. DNA for the CDR3: TGTGCCAGCACTCAATGGCGGGGAATGGCAGATACGCAGTATTTT. This chain connects TRBV2 to TRBJ2-3; D possibly corresponds to TRBD2 (6 bases). Trimming left V 7 bases short and J 4 bases short, with 18 bases between. The CDR3 consists of 15 residues. Per the germline V gene, CDR1 is SNHLY and CDR2 is FYNNEI. Full variable domain (remainder filled in from reference TRBV2 and TRBJ2-3): EPEVTQTPSHQVTQMGQEVILRCVPISNHLYFYWYRQILGQKVEFLVSFYNNEISEKSEIFDDQFSVERPDGSNFTLKIRSTKLEDSAMYFCASTQWRGMADTQYFGPGTRLTVL.

Of note for this clone: The junction departs from the called germline gene at one end, perhaps through a read error. The CDR3 protein is CASSSSAKWTDAQYF. In DNA, the CDR3 is TGTGCCAGCAGCTCGTCGGCCAAATGGACAGATGCGCAGTATTTT. The V and J genes are TRBV5-4 and TRBJ2-3; tentatively, D is TRBD1 (6 bases). Germline V gene sequence: CDR1 SGHNT, CDR2 YYREEE (reference sequence). The CDR3 contains 15 residues.

V is TRBV11-2 and J is TRBJ2-7; TRBD2 agrees at 12 bases. J was trimmed by 6 bases and V by 5 bases; bases with no gene match: 2. Germline CDR1 and CDR2: SGHAT and FQNNGV. The CDR3 runs to 13 residues. The CDR3 coding sequence is TGTGCCAGCAGCATACTAGCGGGGGGCGAGCAGTACTTC. Encoded protein: CASSILAGGEQYF. Supplemented by reference TRBV11-2 and TRBJ2-7, the full variable domain reads EAGVAQSPRYKIIEKRQSVAFWCNPISGHATLYWYQQILGQGPKLLIQFQNNGVVDDSQLPKDRFSAERLKGVDSTLKIQPAKLEDSAVYLCASSILAGGEQYFGPGTRLTVT.

This clone has a handful of counts. This sequence joins TRBV4-3 and TRBJ1-1; D may be TRBD1 (6 bases). Germline assignment: CDR1 LGHNA and CDR2 YSLEER. Trimming left V 0 bases short and J 5 bases short, with 13 bases between. The CDR3 length is 15 residues. The CDR3 loop reads CASSQDSGGRTEAFF. DNA of the CDR3: TGCGCCAGCAGCCAAGATAGCGGGGGGCGAACTGAAGCTTTCTTT.

This sequence joins TRBV15 and TRBJ2-3; 8 bases agree with TRBD2. Trimming removed 0 bases from V and 6 bases from J; junction bases left unmatched: 14. The CDR3 extends over 18 amino acids. Looked up from germline, CDR1 is LNHNV and CDR2 is YYDKDF (reference sequence). CDR3 sequence: CATSRDRLTGGPDDTQYF. CDR3 nucleotide sequence: TGTGCCACCAGCAGAGATCGCTTGACGGGGGGGCCGGATGATACGCAGTATTTT.

This chain links TRBV11-2 with TRBJ2-3; D gene ambiguous. There are 13 residues in the CDR3. V lost 1 base and J lost 3, with 5 bases in between. The germline CDR1 and CDR2 sequences are SGHAT and FQNNGV. For the CDR3, the DNA is TGTGCCAGCAGCTTAGTGTCGACAGATACGCAGTATTTT. This sequence encodes CASSLVSTDTQYF.

This chain connects TRBV19 to TRBJ2-4; possible D gene TRBD1, 6 bases. V was pared by 1 base and J by 5 bases, with 15 bases between. Per the germline V gene, CDR1 is LNHDA and CDR2 is SQIVND (reference sequence). There are 16 residues in the CDR3. The CDR3 here is CASSIAGAARQNIQYF. CDR3 bases: TGTGCCAGTAGTATAGCAGGGGCCGCCCGACAAAACATTCAGTACTTC.

The chain joins TRBV9 to TRBJ1-3; 7 bases match TRBD1. Trimming at V came to 4 bases and at J to 4 bases, leaving 8 bases not matched to a gene. CDR1 is SGDLS, CDR2 YYNGEE, per germline. This CDR3 contains 15 residues. CDR3 DNA sequence: TGTGCCAGCAGCCCAACCGGGACAGAAGGAAACACCATATATTTT. Translated: CASSPTGTEGNTIYF. The variable domain in full, with the rest retrieved from reference TRBV9 and TRBJ1-3, is DSGVTQTPKHLITATGQRVTLRCSPRSGDLSVYWYQQSLDQGLQFLIQYYNGEERAKGNILERFSAQQFPDLHSELNLSSLELGDSALYFCASSPTGTEGNTIYFGEGSWLTVV.

This chain joins TRBV7-9 and TRBJ1-1, with TRBD1 as a possible D gene (6 bases). CDR1 and CDR2 from the germline V gene are SEHNR and FQNEAQ (reference sequence). The germline V and J ends were trimmed by 2 bases and 4 bases, with 11 bases remaining between them. The CDR3 has 14 amino acids. CDR3 sequence: CASSLNVQGTEAFF. The DNA of the CDR3 is TGTGCCAGCAGCTTAAACGTACAGGGCACTGAAGCTTTCTTT.

Here the CDR3 reads CASSQETVVRPNYGYTF. The CDR3 coding sequence is TGCGCCAGCAGCCAAGAAACAGTAGTCCGCCCTAACTATGGCTACACCTTC. V and J are TRBV4-1 and TRBJ1-2; unclear D gene. The CDR3 sequence is 17 residues long. Trimming stripped 0 bases from V and 0 bases from J, with 14 bases between. The V gene's germline CDR1 is MGHRA and CDR2 YSYEKL.

This clone was detected once. This chain connects TRBV18 to TRBJ1-4, with 8 bases that match TRBD1. V was clipped by 6 bases and J by 5 bases; unmatched bases: 8. The CDR3 spans 15 residues. Germline CDR1 reads KGHSH; CDR2 reads LQKENI. CDR3 in DNA: TGTGCCAGCTCGAGCGGGACAGGAGGGAATGAAAAACTGTTTTTT. It specifies CASSSGTGGNEKLFF.

The rearrangement joins TRBV5-1 to TRBJ2-1; possibly TRBD1 for D (6 bases). Germline loops: CDR1 SGHRS, CDR2 YFSETQ. Trimming left V 2 bases short and J 4 bases short, with 13 bases between. The CDR3 extends over 15 amino acids. CDR3 residues: CASSFDGTPYNEQFF. The DNA of the CDR3 is TGCGCCAGCAGCTTTGACGGGACACCTTACAATGAGCAGTTCTTC. The whole variable domain, remainder taken from reference TRBV5-1 and TRBJ2-1, is KAGVTQTPRYLIKTRGQQVTLSCSPISGHRSVSWYQQTPGQGLQFLFEYFSETQRNKGNFPGRFSGRQFSNSRSEMNVSTLELGDSALYLCASSFDGTPYNEQFFGPGTRLTVL.

The chain uses TRBV4-2 and TRBJ2-7; 8 bases align to TRBD2. CDR3 length equals 15 residues. Trimming took 1 base from V and 4 from J; bases not matched to a gene: 6. Germline V lookup: CDR1 LGHNA, CDR2 YNFKEQ. The CDR3 DNA reads as TGTGCCAGCAGCCAAGGCACGCCGGGGGGGTACGAGCAGTACTTC. It translates to CASSQGTPGGYEQYF.

This sequence joins TRBV7-3 and TRBJ1-5; a possible D gene is TRBD1 (6 bases). Germline values: CDR1 SGHTA, CDR2 FQGTGA. Deletions cut 7 bases from V and 0 bases from J, with 13 bases between. This CDR3 has 15 amino acids. CDR3 in DNA: TGTGCCAGCACCCCAAGGGGGATTAGCAATCAGCCCCAGCATTTT. Encoded protein: CASTPRGISNQPQHF.